The 20 T cell receptor beta chains reported below all come from one sample, sequenced in a study of technical replicates of blood from a few donors. Only in-frame clones appear in the TCRdb table, and some are missing; sequencing was by immunoSEQ multiplex PCR. The table has around 64,000 clones, roughly 95% seen once. Specimen: PBMCs. These receptors were taken from a human donor in good health. Some clones in this sample may be carry-over from other donors' samples.

V usage is TRBV6-5 and J usage is TRBJ2-3, with 8 bases matching TRBD1. CDR3 length equals 15 residues. The germline gives CDR1 MNHEY, CDR2 SVGAGI. V lost 5 bases to trimming and J lost 2 bases; unmatched junction nucleotides: 6. For the CDR3, the DNA is TGTGCCAGCAGTACAGGGGGAGGAATCACAGATACGCAGTATTTT. Protein product: CASSTGGGITDTQYF.

This sequence joins TRBV15 and TRBJ2-7; D perhaps matches TRBD1 (7 bases). Between the trimmed V and J ends, which lost 3 bases and 2 bases, there was a span of 20 bases. The germline CDR1 and CDR2 sequences are LNHNV and YYDKDF (reference sequence). The CDR3 runs to 17 residues. CDR3 amino acids: CATSRRGGAGGPYEQYF. CDR3 sequence (DNA): TGTGCCACCAGCAGGAGAGGTGGGGCAGGGGGGCCCTACGAGCAGTACTTC.

The genes are TRBV14 and TRBJ2-3; the match to TRBD1 covers 8 bases. V gave up 0 bases and J gave up 5 bases; unmatched junction bases: 7. This CDR3 is 16 amino acids long. CDR1 is SGHDN, CDR2 FVKESK, per germline. The CDR3 reads CASSQDLGQGRDTQYF. The CDR3 DNA follows: TGTGCCAGCAGCCAAGATCTCGGACAGGGAAGAGATACGCAGTATTTT.

The chain's CDR3 is CASSLLAGGYNEQFF. The CDR3, as DNA: TGTGCCAGCAGCTTACTAGCGGGAGGTTACAATGAGCAGTTCTTC. The chain couples TRBV7-3 to TRBJ2-1; 11 bases are shared with TRBD2. After removal of 2 bases from V and 4 bases from J, the junction contained 1 base not matched to a gene. Per germline, CDR1 SGHTA and CDR2 FQGTGA. The CDR3 is 15 residues long.

This sequence joins TRBV27 and TRBJ1-1; 9 bases match TRBD1. The junction had 10 bases not matched to a gene; V was cut back by 6 bases and J by 5 bases. This CDR3 has 15 residues. Germline V gene data show CDR1 as MNHEY and CDR2 as SMNVEV (reference sequence). CDR3 DNA sequence: TGTGCCAGCAGGCCTCTAAGGACAGGGGAAACTGAAGCTTTCTTT. The encoded protein is CASRPLRTGETEAFF.

The chain combines TRBV6-5 with TRBJ1-2; 8 bases align to TRBD1. From germline, CDR1 is MNHEY and CDR2 SVGAGI. This CDR3 comprises 15 residues. V lost 2 bases and J lost 2; bases outside the gene matches: 4. The CDR3 is CASSYLDRANYGYTF. In nucleotides, the CDR3 is TGTGCCAGCAGTTACCTGGACAGGGCCAACTATGGCTACACCTTC.

Comment on this clone: Germline and junction disagree at one end, which may indicate a read error. This rearrangement joins TRBV7-2 to TRBJ1-2; TRBD1 is a possible D gene (5 bases). The germline V gene has CDR1 SGHTA and CDR2 FQGNSA. The CDR3 has 15 amino acids. CDR3 in DNA: TGTGCCAGCAGCCTAGCCGCGGCAGGGAACTATGGCTACACCTTC. The encoded protein is CASSLAAAGNYGYTF.

The chain has TRBV7-3 and TRBJ2-1; weak D call: TRBD2 (6 bases). The ends were cut back, 5 bases at V and 5 bases at J, with 10 bases in the middle. The CDR3 runs to 13 residues. The germline CDR1 and CDR2 sequences are SGHTA and FQGTGA. CDR3 DNA sequence: TGTGCCAGCAGCGCGGGACCAAACAATGAGCAGTTCTTC. It codes for CASSAGPNNEQFF.

This rearrangement joins TRBV4-1 to TRBJ2-1; possible D gene TRBD2, 5 bases. From germline, CDR1 is MGHRA and CDR2 YSYEKL. Between the trimmed V and J ends, which lost 2 bases and 3 bases, there was a span of 20 bases. The CDR3 is 18 residues long. CDR3 in amino acids: CASSQPERVGVFYNEQFF. The CDR3 region has the DNA TGCGCCAGCAGCCAACCTGAGAGGGTGGGCGTCTTCTACAATGAGCAGTTCTTC.

This chain connects TRBV7-3 to TRBJ2-2, with TRBD2 matching over 8 bases. Trimming at V came to 8 bases and at J to 5 bases, leaving 7 bases not matched to a gene. The CDR3 is 14 residues long. The germline V gene encodes CDR1 SGHTA and CDR2 FQGTGA. This chain's CDR3 is CASRPGGRTGELFF. Written as DNA, the CDR3 is TGTGCCAGCCGACCGGGAGGGAGGACCGGGGAGCTGTTTTTT.

The chain joins TRBV4-2 to TRBJ2-7; TRBD2 aligns across 8 bases. The CDR3 loop spans 17 amino acids. Trimming at V came to 1 base and at J to 4 bases, leaving 12 bases not matched to a gene. Germline values: CDR1 LGHNA, CDR2 YNFKEQ. The CDR3 DNA reads TGTGCCAGCAGCCAAGCCCTTTCGGGAGGGGTGATTTACGAGCAGTACTTC. Amino acid sequence: CASSQALSGGVIYEQYF.

The J gene is TRBJ1-6, the V gene TRBV19; no clear D gene. CDR3 size: 12 residues. Trimming removed 6 bases from V and 8 bases from J, with 8 bases in between. Per the germline V gene, CDR1 is LNHDA and CDR2 is SQIVND (reference sequence). For the CDR3, the DNA is TGTGCCAGTAGGGTATCGGATTCACCCCTCCACTTT. Amino acid sequence: CASRVSDSPLHF.

The chain couples TRBV7-2 to TRBJ1-1, with TRBD1 matching over 8 bases. The CDR3 loop spans 14 amino acids. Germline V CDR1 and CDR2: SGHTA, FQGNSA. V lost 7 bases and J lost 4; bases outside the gene matches: 8. This chain's CDR3 is CASIPRTGLTEAFF. The CDR3 coding sequence is TGTGCCAGCATTCCTCGGACAGGGCTCACTGAAGCTTTCTTT.

V is TRBV30 and J is TRBJ2-7, with D unresolved. V was pared by 0 bases and J by 7 bases, with 13 bases between. Germline V gene data show CDR1 as GTSNPN and CDR2 as SVGIG (reference sequence). The CDR3 length is 13 residues. CDR3 amino acids: CAWSVLLPFEQYF. The CDR3 DNA sequence: TGTGCCTGGAGTGTACTACTACCGTTTGAGCAGTACTTC.

This chain links TRBV7-9 with TRBJ2-7; weak D call: TRBD1 (5 bases). CDR3 length equals 14 residues. The germline gives CDR1 SEHNR, CDR2 FQNEAQ (reference sequence). V shed 3 bases and J shed 2 bases, with 11 bases lying between them. The CDR3 loop reads CASSLTVGTYEQYF. The CDR3 DNA reads TGTGCCAGCAGCTTGACAGTCGGCACCTACGAGCAGTACTTC.

The chain joins TRBV2 to TRBJ2-3; 7 bases match TRBD2. The CDR3 loop spans 15 amino acids. V lost 3 bases, J lost 3 bases, and 6 bases stayed unmatched. Germline values: CDR1 SNHLY, CDR2 FYNNEI. The CDR3 region is CASSDSGVGTDTQYF. The CDR3 coding sequence is TGTGCCAGCAGTGACAGCGGGGTTGGGACAGATACGCAGTATTTT.

The J gene is TRBJ2-1, the V gene TRBV11-2; 12 nucleotides line up with TRBD2. Germline CDR1 and CDR2: SGHAT and FQNNGV. V gave up 5 bases and J gave up 5 bases; unmatched junction bases: 7. The CDR3 consists of 16 residues. CDR3 protein: CASSRLAGGWNNEQFF. The CDR3 region has the DNA TGTGCCAGCAGCCGCCTAGCGGGAGGGTGGAACAATGAGCAGTTCTTC.

CDR3 amino acids: CASSPKASGRQEQFF. CDR3 DNA sequence: TGTGCCAGCAGCCCGAAGGCTAGCGGGAGGCAGGAGCAGTTCTTC. The chain carries TRBV5-4 and TRBJ2-1; 11 bases map to TRBD2. V gave up 4 bases and J gave up 10 bases; unmatched junction bases: 10. Germline CDR1 SGHNT, CDR2 YYREEE (reference sequence). CDR3 length equals 15 residues.

Only one count was recorded for this clone. This chain connects TRBV5-1 to TRBJ1-2; perhaps TRBD1 as D (5 bases). The CDR3 contains 14 residues. Germline lookup yields CDR1 SGHRS and CDR2 YFSETQ. The germline V and J ends were trimmed by 4 bases and 5 bases, with 15 bases remaining between them. CDR3 region: CASSIDRTSYGYTF. The CDR3 DNA follows: TGCGCCAGCAGCATCGACAGAACCTCATATGGCTACACCTTC. Variable domain in full (rest from reference TRBV5-1 and TRBJ1-2): KAGVTQTPRYLIKTRGQQVTLSCSPISGHRSVSWYQQTPGQGLQFLFEYFSETQRNKGNFPGRFSGRQFSNSRSEMNVSTLELGDSALYLCASSIDRTSYGYTFGSGTRLTVV.

In its sample, this clone was seen once. V is TRBV4-3 and J is TRBJ2-1, with D possibly being TRBD2 (5 bases). CDR1 and CDR2 (germline): LGHNA, YSLEER. The V and J ends lost 5 bases and 4 bases respectively, with 12 bases between them. The CDR3 is made up of 14 amino acids. The CDR3 region is CASSLGLGYNEQFF. CDR3 in DNA: TGCGCCAGCAGCTTAGGACTCGGATACAATGAGCAGTTCTTC.